Given below is one T cell receptor beta chain in context. Pretreatment and on-treatment blood mononuclear cell samples were taken, totaling between 1 and 8 time points per patient. The repertoire was sequenced with immunoSEQ multiplex PCR; TCRdb's copy has only in-frame clones and lacks some. Counted here are around 30,000 clones, around 83% occurring once; the ten biggest clones make up more than 25%. These data come from a study of PD-L1 blockade in urothelial cancer. Study at large: Atezolizumab, begun by patients in about 2014, was given at 1,200 mg intravenously every 3 weeks. After treatment start, blood was analyzed at 3 weeks (second dose) and at 6 weeks.

V was pared by 5 bases and J by 0 bases, with 22 bases between. This CDR3 has 18 amino acids. Germline V lookup: CDR1 LNHDA, CDR2 SQIVND (reference sequence). Material: PBMCs, obtained around atezolizumab (anti-PD-L1) treatment. The chain links TRBV19 to TRBJ1-1; perhaps TRBD1 as D (5 bases). The clonotype was recovered from a man in his 60s with urothelial cancer. The CDR3 region has the DNA TGTGCCAGTAGTCGAGCCCGGGGGGTATCAAACATGAACACTGAAGCTTTCTTT. Translation: CASSRARGVSNMNTEAFF.